This TCR beta chain came from a study of cytomegalovirus exposure and HLA in healthy donors. Overall study context: Sequencing of about 179 million T cells in an earlier analysis found 100 million to 140 million unique TCR beta sequences.

The PCR made use of 60 Vbeta and 13 Jbeta primers. Assay: immunoSEQ multiplex PCR; the TCRdb copy retains only in-frame clones and omits some. The sample lists approximately 180,000 clones, 70% to 80% occurring once. Trimming cost V 0 bases and J 4 bases, with 21 bases left between them. The CDR3 extends over 18 amino acids. Germline V gene lookup returns CDR1 MNHNS and CDR2 SASEGT. Concerning this clone itself: Its specificity is not known.

The study, taken as a whole, reports: Exclusion applied to some V segments, including TRBV6-2 and TRBV6-3, as they were indistinguishable.

The sample comprised PBMCs. This receptor was taken from a woman aged 25 to 45 in good health and CMV-seropositive. The chain is built from TRBV6-1 and TRBJ1-2; D gene uncertain. The DNA of the CDR3 is TGTGCCAGCAGTGAAGCGTCCGGGTCCCTCCTCTCCCGCTATGGCTACACCTTC. Translation: CASSEASGSLLSRYGYTF.